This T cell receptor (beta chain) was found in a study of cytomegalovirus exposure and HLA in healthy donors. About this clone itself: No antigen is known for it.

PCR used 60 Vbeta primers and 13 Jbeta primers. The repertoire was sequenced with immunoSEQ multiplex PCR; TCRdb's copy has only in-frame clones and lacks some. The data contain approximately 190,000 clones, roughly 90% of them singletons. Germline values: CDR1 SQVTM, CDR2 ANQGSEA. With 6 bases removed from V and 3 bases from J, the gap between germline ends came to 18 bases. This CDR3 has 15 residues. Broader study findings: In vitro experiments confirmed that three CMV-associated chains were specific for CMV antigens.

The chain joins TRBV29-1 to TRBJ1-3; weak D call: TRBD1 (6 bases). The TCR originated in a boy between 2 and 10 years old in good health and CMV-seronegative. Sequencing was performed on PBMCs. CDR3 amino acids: CSVQNRVEFGNTIYF. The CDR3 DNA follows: TGCAGCGTCCAAAACAGGGTTGAGTTTGGAAACACCATATATTTT.